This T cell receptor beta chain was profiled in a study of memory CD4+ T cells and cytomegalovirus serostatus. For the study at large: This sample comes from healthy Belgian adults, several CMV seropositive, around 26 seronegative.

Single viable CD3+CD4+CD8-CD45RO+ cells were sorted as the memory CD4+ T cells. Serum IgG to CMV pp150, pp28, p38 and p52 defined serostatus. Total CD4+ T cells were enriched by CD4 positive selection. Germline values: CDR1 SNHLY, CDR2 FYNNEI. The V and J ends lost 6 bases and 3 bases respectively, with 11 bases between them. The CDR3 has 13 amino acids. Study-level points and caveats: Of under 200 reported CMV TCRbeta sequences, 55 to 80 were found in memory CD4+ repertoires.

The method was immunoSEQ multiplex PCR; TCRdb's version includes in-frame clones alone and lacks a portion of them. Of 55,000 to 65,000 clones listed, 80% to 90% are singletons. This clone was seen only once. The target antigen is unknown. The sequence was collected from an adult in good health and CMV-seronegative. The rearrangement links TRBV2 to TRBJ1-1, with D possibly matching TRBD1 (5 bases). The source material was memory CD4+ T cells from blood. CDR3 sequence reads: CASRRDGYTEAFF. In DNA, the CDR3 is TGTGCCAGCAGAAGGGACGGCTACACTGAAGCTTTCTTT.